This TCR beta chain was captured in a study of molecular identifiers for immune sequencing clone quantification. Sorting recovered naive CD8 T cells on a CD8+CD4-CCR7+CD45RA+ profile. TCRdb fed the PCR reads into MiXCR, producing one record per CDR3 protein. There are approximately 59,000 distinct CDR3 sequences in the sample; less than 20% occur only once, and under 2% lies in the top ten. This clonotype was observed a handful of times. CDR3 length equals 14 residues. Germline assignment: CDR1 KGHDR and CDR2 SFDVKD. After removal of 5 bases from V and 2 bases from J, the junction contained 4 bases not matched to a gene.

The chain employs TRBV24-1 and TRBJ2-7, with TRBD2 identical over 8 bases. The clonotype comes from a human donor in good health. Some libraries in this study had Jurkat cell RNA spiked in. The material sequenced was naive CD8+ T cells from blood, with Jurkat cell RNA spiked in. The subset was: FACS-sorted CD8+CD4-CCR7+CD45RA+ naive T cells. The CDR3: CATSASGLTYEQYF. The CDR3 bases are TGTGCCACCAGTGCTAGCGGGTTGACCTACGAGCAGTACTTC.